The TCR beta chain under discussion was sequenced for a study of tissue T cells after allogeneic stem cell transplantation (dated by TCRdb to between 2022 and 2023). As for the study more broadly: Every GVHD patient received a graft from a donor; four grafts were unmodified and three were CD34-selected to deplete T cells. On the human side, the study was prospective and observational, with no blinding or randomization. When multiple samples of a tissue were available, H&E sections were reviewed by a pathologist, and samples with histologically apparent lymphocytes were prioritized for sequencing. The study profiled TCR beta repertoires across many tissues from research autopsies of patients with and without GVHD, plus mouse models of GVHD. Study-wide findings and limitations: Which tissue TCRs were alloreactive or antigen-specific was not determined in the study, and some of the clones might have been host cells that persisted. Within patients, how anatomically similar tissues were was a major factor shaping TCR repertoire composition, regardless of disease or transplant status. In both patients and mice, only a limited portion of the TCR repertoire detected in tissues was captured by blood and spleen T cells. Few T cell clones were found to be shared across patients, but shared repertoire signatures across patients were revealed in a tissue-specific fashion by motif-based clustering. The patient cohort was small and clinically heterogeneous, and sampling depth was acknowledged as a limitation.

The protocol used for the library was the immunoSEQ multiplex PCR assay. TCRbeta CDR3 sequencing was done by Adaptive Biotechnologies at survey depth, reporting CDR3 sequences, V/J genes, productive frequency and template counts. Amplification of TCR beta CDR3 regions was performed from genomic DNA rather than from RNA. From the authors' description of their analysis: Jensen-Shannon divergence was used to quantify pairwise repertoire overlap between tissues, with a value of 1 meaning complete divergence and a value of 0 meaning identical repertoires. Tissues were clustered by single-linkage agglomerative hierarchical clustering of pairwise JSD values, and the clustering results were displayed as dendrograms. GLIPH2 was applied to all patient samples using simulation_depth 1000, kmer_min_depth 3, and cdr3_length_cutoff 8, and only groups with more than two unique CDR3s were retained. A standardized tissue-overlap score was calculated by extrapolating Jaccard GLIPH-group overlap across patients to a standard repertoire size of 1000 clones. To look at how diversity was associated with clinical or experimental variables, linear mixed-effect models were used, with tissue treated as a fixed effect and individual treated as a random effect. Here the immuneACCESS table is served through TCRdb, limited to in-frame sequences with V and J called. Missing clones are a known gap in these copies; in checked studies unresolved V genes cover under half, and the rest lacks a known reason. The DNA was the basis for D and trimming; V, J and clone size are from that table. This sample has about 880 clones in its table, and 40% to 55% of those were observed once. Of the sample, just under 50% falls within the top ten clones.

The table lists this clone with a few counts. Its binding antigen is unknown. Base qualities are not recorded, but no much larger clone differs from it by a single base. CDR1 and CDR2 were assigned from the germline V gene as MGHRA and YSYEKL. Between the V and J ends, shortened by 0 bases and 7 bases respectively, the junction contains 13 bases. There are 15 amino acids in the CDR3, from cysteine to phenylalanine inclusive. Here the CDR3 DNA is all that survives: 45 bases in frame from base 1. Reading the label with the study, this specimen's time point is: human tissue collected at research (rapid) autopsy. Over a roughly three-year period, fewer than 10 adult allo-HCT recipients with steroid-refractory GVHD were prospectively enrolled in a research-autopsy study. Gastrointestinal GVHD was present in all GVHD patients, several lines of GVHD-directed therapy were administered to all GVHD patients, and skin involvement was additionally present in five or six GVHD patients. After a median post-mortem interval of about 9.8 hours, the autopsy tissues collected included GI sites spanning esophagus to rectum, along with liver, skin and lymphoid organs including spleen. Each autopsy specimen was cut in two, with one portion flash-frozen in liquid nitrogen and the remainder formalin-fixed, and the outer muscle layers of GI specimens were removed. To extract genomic DNA from frozen tissues, either the Mag-Bind Blood & Tissue DNA HDQ 96 Kit on a Chemagic 360 or the DNeasy Blood & Tissue Kit was used. Because of concern about red blood cell contamination, extracted DNA underwent additional purification with the Genomic DNA Clean & Concentrator-25 kit.

The TCR originated in a female patient aged 40-70 years with steroid-refractory graft-versus-host disease after an allogeneic stem cell transplant. After a transplant, the donor of the graft may account for some T cells. Rearrangement joined TRBV4-1 to TRBJ2-1; the D segment cannot be called with confidence. The sample consisted of kidney tissue, taken at autopsy. The CDR3 region has the sequence CASSQEGRPTNEQFF. The DNA reads as follows: TGCGCCAGCAGCCAAGAGGGCAGACCTACGAATGAGCAGTTCTTC.